This T cell receptor beta chain was observed in a study of T cells in Graves' hyperthyroidism and ophthalmopathy. Using RNA transcripts as the source, TCR beta CDR3 regions were amplified. RT-PCR in the first round (using the HTBI primer set) targeted the TCR CDR3. Via MiXCR, TCRdb re-called the multiplex PCR reads, giving one row per CDR3 protein. The sample comprises roughly 560,000 distinct CDR3 sequences, roughly 14% of which are singletons, and approximately 4.3% rests with the top ten. Overall study results and limits: Most thyroid-expanded clonotypes above 0.001 were also found in blood.

Exclusions: uncontrolled infection, other autoimmune disease, pregnancy, lactation. Thyroid ultrasound, orbital computed tomography, clinical symptoms, and serum thyroxine and TRAb underpinned diagnoses. The PBMCs were taken from roughly 9.3 ml of fresh peripheral blood. A note on this clonotype: The antigen remains undetermined.

The sequenced sample was blood. The clonotype originates from a woman in her 40s with Graves' ophthalmopathy.

CDR3 bases: TGTGCCAGCAGCTCCATGACTAGCGGGATGCAAGAGACCCAGTACTTC. It yields the protein CASSSMTSGMQETQYF. The rearrangement links TRBV5-4 to TRBJ2-5, with 11 bases matching TRBD2. Germline assignment: CDR1 SGHNT and CDR2 YYREEE (reference sequence). The CDR3 has 16 residues. V lost 3 bases and J lost 2; bases outside the gene matches: 6. Full variable domain (remainder filled in from reference TRBV5-4 and TRBJ2-5): ETGVTQSPTHLIKTRGQQVTLRCSSQSGHNTVSWYQQALGQGPQFIFQYYREEENGRGNFPPRFSGLQFPNYSSELNVNALELDDSALYLCASSSMTSGMQETQYFGPGTRLLVL.